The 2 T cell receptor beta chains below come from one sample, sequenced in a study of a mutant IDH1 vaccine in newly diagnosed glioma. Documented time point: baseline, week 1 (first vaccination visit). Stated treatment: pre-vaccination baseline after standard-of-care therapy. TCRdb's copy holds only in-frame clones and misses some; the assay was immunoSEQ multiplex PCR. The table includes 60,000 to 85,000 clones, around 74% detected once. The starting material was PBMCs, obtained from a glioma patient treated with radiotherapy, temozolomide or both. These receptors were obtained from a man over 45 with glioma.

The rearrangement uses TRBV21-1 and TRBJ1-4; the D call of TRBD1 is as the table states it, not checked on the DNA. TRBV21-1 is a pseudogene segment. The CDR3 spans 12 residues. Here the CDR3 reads CASSARGEKLFF. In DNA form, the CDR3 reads TGTGCCAGCAGCGCAAGGGGTGAAAAACTGTTTTTT.

As DNA, the CDR3 is TGTGCCAGCAGCCTCTCTCGGCAAGGGAATGAGCAGTTCTTC. Translation gives CASSLSRQGNEQFF. The chain joins TRBV6-5 to TRBJ2-1, with D unresolved. Per germline, CDR1 MNHEY and CDR2 SVGAGI. V dropped 6 bases and J dropped 7 bases, with 16 bases sitting between them. The CDR3 totals 14 residues.